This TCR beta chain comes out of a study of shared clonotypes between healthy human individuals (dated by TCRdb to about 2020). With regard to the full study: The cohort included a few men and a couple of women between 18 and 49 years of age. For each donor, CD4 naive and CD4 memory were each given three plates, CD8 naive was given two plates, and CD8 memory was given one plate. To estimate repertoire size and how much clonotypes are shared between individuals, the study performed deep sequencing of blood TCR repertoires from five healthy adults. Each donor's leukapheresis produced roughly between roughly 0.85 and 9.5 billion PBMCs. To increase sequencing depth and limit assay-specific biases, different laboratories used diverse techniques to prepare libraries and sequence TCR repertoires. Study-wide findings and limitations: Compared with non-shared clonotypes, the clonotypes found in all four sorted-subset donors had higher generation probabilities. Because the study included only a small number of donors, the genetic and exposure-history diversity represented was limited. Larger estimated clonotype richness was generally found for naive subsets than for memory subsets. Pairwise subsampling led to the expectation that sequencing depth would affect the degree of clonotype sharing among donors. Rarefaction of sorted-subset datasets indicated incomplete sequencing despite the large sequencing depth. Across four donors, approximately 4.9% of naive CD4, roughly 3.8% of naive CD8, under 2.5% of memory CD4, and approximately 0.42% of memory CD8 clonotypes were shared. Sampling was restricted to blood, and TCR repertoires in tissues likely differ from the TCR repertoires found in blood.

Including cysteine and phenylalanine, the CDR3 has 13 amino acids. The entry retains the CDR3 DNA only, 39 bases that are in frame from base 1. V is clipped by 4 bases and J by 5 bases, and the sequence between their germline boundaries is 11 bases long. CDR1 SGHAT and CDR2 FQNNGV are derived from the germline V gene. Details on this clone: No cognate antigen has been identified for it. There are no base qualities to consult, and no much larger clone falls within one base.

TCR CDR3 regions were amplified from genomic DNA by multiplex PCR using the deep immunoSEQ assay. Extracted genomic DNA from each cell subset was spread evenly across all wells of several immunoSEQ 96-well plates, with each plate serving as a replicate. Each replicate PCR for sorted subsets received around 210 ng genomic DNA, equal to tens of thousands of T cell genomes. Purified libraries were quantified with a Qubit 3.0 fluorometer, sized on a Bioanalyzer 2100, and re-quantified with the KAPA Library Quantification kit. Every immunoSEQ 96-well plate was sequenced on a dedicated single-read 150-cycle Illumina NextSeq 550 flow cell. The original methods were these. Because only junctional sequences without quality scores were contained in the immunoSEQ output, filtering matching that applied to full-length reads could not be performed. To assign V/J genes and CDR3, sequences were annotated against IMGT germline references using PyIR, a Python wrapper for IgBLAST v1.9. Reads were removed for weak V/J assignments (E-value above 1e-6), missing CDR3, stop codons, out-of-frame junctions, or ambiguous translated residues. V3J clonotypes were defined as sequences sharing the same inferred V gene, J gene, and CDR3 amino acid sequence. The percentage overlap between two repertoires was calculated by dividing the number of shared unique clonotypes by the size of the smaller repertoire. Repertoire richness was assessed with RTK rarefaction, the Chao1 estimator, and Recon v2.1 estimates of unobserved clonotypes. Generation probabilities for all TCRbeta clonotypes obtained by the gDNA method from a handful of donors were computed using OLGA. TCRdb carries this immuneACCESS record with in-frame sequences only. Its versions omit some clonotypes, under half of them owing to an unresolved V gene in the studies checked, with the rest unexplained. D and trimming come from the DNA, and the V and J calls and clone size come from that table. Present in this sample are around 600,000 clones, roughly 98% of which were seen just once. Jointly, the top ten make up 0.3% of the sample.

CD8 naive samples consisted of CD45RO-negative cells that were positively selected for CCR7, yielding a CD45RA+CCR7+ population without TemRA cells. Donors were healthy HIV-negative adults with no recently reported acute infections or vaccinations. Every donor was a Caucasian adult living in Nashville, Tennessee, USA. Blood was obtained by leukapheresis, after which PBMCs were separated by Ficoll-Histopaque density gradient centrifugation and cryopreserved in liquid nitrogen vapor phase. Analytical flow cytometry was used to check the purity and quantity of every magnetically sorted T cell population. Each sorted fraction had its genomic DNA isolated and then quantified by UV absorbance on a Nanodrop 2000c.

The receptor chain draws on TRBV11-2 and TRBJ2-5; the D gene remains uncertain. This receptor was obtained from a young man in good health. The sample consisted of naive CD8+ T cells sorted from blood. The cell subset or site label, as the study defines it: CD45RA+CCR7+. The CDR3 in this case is CASSSTVWETQYF. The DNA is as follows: TGTGCCAGCAGCTCCACAGTTTGGGAGACCCAGTACTTC. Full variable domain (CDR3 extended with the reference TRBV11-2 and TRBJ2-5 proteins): EAGVAQSPRYKIIEKRQSVAFWCNPISGHATLYWYQQILGQGPKLLIQFQNNGVVDDSQLPKDRFSAERLKGVDSTLKIQPAKLEDSAVYLCASSSTVWETQYFGPGTRLLVL.